Given below is one TCR beta chain in context. Its antigen is not known. The data are from a study of blood T cells in healthy people across ages. A second PCR of roughly 7 to 11 cycles used a sample-barcoded 5' primer and a J-beta primer mix. Each cDNA molecule received a tag from a template-switch adaptor that had 12 random nucleotides. TCRdb recomputed calls from the 5' RACE reads with MiXCR, one row per CDR3 protein. The sample lists about 1,000,000 distinct CDR3 sequences, under 45% occurring once. General study findings and limits: Among T cells, TCR beta diversity per million cells dropped roughly linearly as age rose.

Germline-derived CDR1 and CDR2 are DFQATT and SNEGSKA (reference sequence). The CDR3 has 16 amino acids. The V gene lost 6 bases and the J gene lost 4 bases, with 23 bases spanning the gap. The sequence derives from a woman aged 60-75 years in good health. V is TRBV20-1 and J is TRBJ2-3, with a possible D match to TRBD2 (6 bases). The material sequenced was blood. The CDR3 coding sequence is TGCAGTGCCCCCGAGGTGGGCGGGAACGATCCAGATACGCAGTATTTT. Translated: CSAPEVGGNDPDTQYF.